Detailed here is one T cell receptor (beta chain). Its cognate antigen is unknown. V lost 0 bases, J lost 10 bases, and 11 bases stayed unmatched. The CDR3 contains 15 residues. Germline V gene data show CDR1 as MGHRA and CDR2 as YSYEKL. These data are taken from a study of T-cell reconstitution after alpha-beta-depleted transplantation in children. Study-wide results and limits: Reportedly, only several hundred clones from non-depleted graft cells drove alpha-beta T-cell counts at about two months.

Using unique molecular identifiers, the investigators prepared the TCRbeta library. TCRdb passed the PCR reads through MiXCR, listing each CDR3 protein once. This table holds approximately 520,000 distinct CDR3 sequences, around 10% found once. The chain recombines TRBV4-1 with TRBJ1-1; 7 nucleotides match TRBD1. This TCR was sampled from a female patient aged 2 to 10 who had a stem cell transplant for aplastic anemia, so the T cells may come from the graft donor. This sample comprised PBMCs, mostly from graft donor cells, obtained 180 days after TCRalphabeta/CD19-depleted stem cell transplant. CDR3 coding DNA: TGCGCCAGCAGCCAAGACCTGACAGGGCCTCCTGGAGCTTTCTTT. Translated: CASSQDLTGPPGAFF.